What follows are 9 T cell receptor beta chains derived from one specimen sequenced in a study of early T cells in non-severe SARS-CoV-2 infection. TCRdb recomputed calls from the 5' RACE reads with MiXCR, one row per CDR3 protein. The sample has approximately 50,000 distinct CDR3 sequences, approximately 7.6% seen once. Input material: whole blood. Receptors originate from an adult who was a healthcare worker with PCR-confirmed SARS-CoV-2 infection or an uninfected control (not recorded which).

The rearrangement links TRBV5-1 to TRBJ2-1; 8 bases fit TRBD2. J lost 5 bases, V lost 0 bases, and 1 base had no gene match. The CDR3 spans 14 residues. CDR1 and CDR2 (germline): SGHRS, YFSETQ. Here the CDR3 DNA reads TGCGCCAGCAGCTTGGTTAGCGGGGACAATGAGCAGTTCTTC. Translation: CASSLVSGDNEQFF.

The chain has TRBV5-1 and TRBJ2-1; 8 bases are shared with TRBD2. The CDR3 is 15 residues long. V was clipped by 4 bases and J by 7 bases; unmatched bases: 10. Germline V gene sequence: CDR1 SGHRS, CDR2 YFSETQ. The DNA for the CDR3 is TGCGCCAGCAGCGCCCAAGCGGGAGACTTAAATGAGCAGTTCTTC. Amino acid sequence: CASSAQAGDLNEQFF.

This clonotype was seen many times. It is unclear where the CDR3 begins or ends on the DNA, so no DNA is shown, and the CDR3 is as TCRdb lists it. The CDR3 here is CASSRRAGRETQYF. This chain uses TRBV7-3 with TRBJ2-5; no DNA check was done on the table's D call, TRBD1. The CDR3 sequence runs 14 residues, both termini included. Germline V gene lookup returns CDR1 SGHTA and CDR2 FQGTGA.

This clonotype was recorded only once. The chain carries TRBV7-9 and TRBJ2-1, with TRBD1 as a possible D gene (5 bases). The CDR3 is 15 residues long. Looked up from germline, CDR1 is SEHNR and CDR2 is FQNEAQ (reference sequence). V lost 5 bases and J 9 bases, leaving 20 bases between the germline ends. The CDR3 DNA reads as TGTGCCAGCAGCCAATCGGCATCGGACAACCTTGAGCAGTTCTTC. It codes for CASSQSASDNLEQFF.

This clonotype was observed a handful of times. This sequence joins TRBV12-3 or TRBV12-4 and TRBJ1-1; D gene ambiguous. V was clipped by 6 bases and J by 4 bases, with 15 bases between them. The CDR3 is made up of 14 amino acids. The CDR3 loop is CASSPAGYRTEAFF. The CDR3 DNA follows: TGTGCCAGCAGCCCGGCCGGGTATCGCACTGAAGCTTTCTTT.

The chain has TRBV18 and TRBJ2-7; D unclear. V lost 2 bases and J 3 bases, leaving 8 bases between the germline ends. Germline-derived CDR1 and CDR2 are KGHSH and LQKENI. The CDR3 consists of 13 residues. CDR3 in amino acids: CASSPAKGYEQYF. The CDR3 region has the DNA TGTGCCAGCTCACCAGCAAAGGGCTACGAGCAGTACTTC.

This clonotype was recorded at least ten times. The V gene is TRBV5-1, the J gene TRBJ2-1, with D possibly being TRBD1 (5 bases). Germline lookup yields CDR1 SGHRS and CDR2 YFSETQ. V lost 2 bases and J lost 7, with 7 bases in between. This CDR3 contains 12 residues. CDR3 bases: TGCGCCAGCAGCTTCCAGGGTAATGAGCAGTTCTTC. This translates into CASSFQGNEQFF.

V gene TRBV11-2 combines with J gene TRBJ1-5; no reliable D call. V shed 0 bases and J shed 0 bases, with 6 bases lying between them. CDR1 is SGHAT and CDR2 is FQNNGV in the germline V gene. The CDR3 contains 15 residues. The CDR3, as DNA: TGTGCCAGCAGCTTAGAGGGATATAGCAATCAGCCCCAGCATTTT. It specifies CASSLEGYSNQPQHF.

This clonotype has only a few counts. The chain recombines TRBV29-1 with TRBJ2-3; 10 bases are shared with TRBD2. CDR1 and CDR2 (germline): SQVTM, ANQGSEA. The CDR3 has 14 amino acids. With 7 bases clipped from V and 1 base from J, the junction kept 5 bases outside the gene matches. Written as DNA, the CDR3 is TGCAGCGGGAGTCTAGCGGGAGGCACAGATACGCAGTATTTT. It codes for CSGSLAGGTDTQYF.